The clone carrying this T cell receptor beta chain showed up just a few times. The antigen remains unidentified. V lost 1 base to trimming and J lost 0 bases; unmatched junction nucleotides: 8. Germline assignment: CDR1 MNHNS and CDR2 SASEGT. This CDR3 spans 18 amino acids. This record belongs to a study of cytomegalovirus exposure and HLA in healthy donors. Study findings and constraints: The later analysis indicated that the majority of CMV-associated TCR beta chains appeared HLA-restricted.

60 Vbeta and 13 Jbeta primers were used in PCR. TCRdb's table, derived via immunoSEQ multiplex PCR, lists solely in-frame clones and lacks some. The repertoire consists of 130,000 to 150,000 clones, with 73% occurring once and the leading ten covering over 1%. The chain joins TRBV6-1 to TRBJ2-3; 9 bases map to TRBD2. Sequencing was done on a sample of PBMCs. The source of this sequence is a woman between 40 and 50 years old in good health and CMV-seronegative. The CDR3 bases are TGTGCCAGCAGTGAAGTCGGTAGCGGGGGATCCAGCACAGATACGCAGTATTTT. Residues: CASSEVGSGGSSTDTQYF.